This is a list of T cell receptor beta chains from one sample in a study of lymphopenia after photon versus proton radiotherapy. Produced via immunoSEQ multiplex PCR; TCRdb's table is partial and in-frame only. Among about 20,000 clones listed, around 90% were seen once. Material: peripheral blood, obtained from a patient treated with proton-based radiotherapy. The receptors derive from a woman between 65 and 79 years old with pancreatic cancer. Some clones in this sample may be carry-over from other donors' samples. Both conserved end residues are part of each CDR3. The D gene is left open where the match is weak. For some rows the clone size is stated as once, few or many, or as a class when expanded; others skip it.

j_call | clone_size | v_call | d_call | cdr3_aa | cdr3_nt
TRBJ1-2 | . | TRBV28 | TRBD1 | CASTLWGQGNLYGYTF | TGTGCCAGCACCCTATGGGGACAGGGAAACCTCTATGGCTACACCTTC
TRBJ2-7 | . | TRBV7-2 | TRBD2 | CASSSAGGPHEQYF | TGTGCCAGCAGCTCAGCGGGAGGGCCCCACGAGCAGTACTTC
TRBJ2-1 | . | TRBV6-1 | . | CASRESGVPYNEQFF | TGTGCCAGCAGGGAATCAGGTGTCCCCTACAATGAGCAGTTCTTC
TRBJ2-1 | . | TRBV28 | TRBD2 | CASSSPVVAGYNEQFF | TGTGCCAGCAGTTCCCCGGTTGTAGCGGGGTACAATGAGCAGTTCTTC
TRBJ2-3 | . | TRBV11-3 | TRBD1 | CASSPDDRGTDTQYF | TGTGCCAGCAGCCCTGACGACAGGGGAACAGATACGCAGTATTTT
TRBJ2-5 | . | TRBV5-1 | . | CASSLLGGGETQYF | TGCGCCAGCAGCCTGCTTGGTGGGGGGGAGACCCAGTACTTC
TRBJ1-6 | few | TRBV28 | . | CASRDGSYNSPLHF | TGTGCCAGCAGGGACGGTAGCTATAATTCACCCCTCCACTTT
TRBJ2-7 | . | TRBV11-2 | . | CASSLIGVEQYF | TGTGCCAGCAGCTTAATTGGGGTTGAGCAGTACTTC
TRBJ2-5 | . | TRBV6-6 | TRBD2 | CASSWGTRTQETQYF | TGTGCCAGCAGTTGGGGGACTAGGACACAAGAGACCCAGTACTTC
TRBJ2-7 | . | TRBV18 | . | CASSPPRGYEQYF | TGTGCCAGCTCACCACCGAGGGGGTACGAGCAGTACTTC
TRBJ2-1 | . | TRBV19 | . | CASSIGLSSYNEQFF | TGTGCCAGTAGTATAGGTCTCAGCTCCTACAATGAGCAGTTCTTC
TRBJ1-1 | . | TRBV15 | TRBD1 | CATSRDRGLNTEAFF | TGTGCCACCAGCAGAGACAGGGGGTTGAACACTGAAGCTTTCTTT
TRBJ1-1 | . | TRBV12-2 | . | CASRLSAQPAVDAFF | TGTGCAAGTCGCTTAAGTGCCCAGCCGGCGGTGGATGCTTTCTTT
TRBJ2-1 | . | TRBV5-6 | TRBD2 | CASSLASGSTYNEQFF | TGTGCCAGCAGCTTGGCGAGCGGGAGTACTTACAATGAGCAGTTCTTC
TRBJ1-3 | . | TRBV21-1 | . | CASSKALYLSGNTIYF | TGTGCCAGCAGCAAAGCGCTTTACCTCTCTGGAAACACCATATATTTT
TRBJ2-2 | . | TRBV5-1 | . | CASKYQLELFF | TGCGCCAGCAAATATCAGTTAGAGCTGTTTTTT
TRBJ2-5 | . | TRBV28 | TRBD1 | CASSTPGTGAQETQYF | TGTGCCAGCAGTACCCCCGGGACAGGGGCGCAAGAGACCCAGTACTTC
TRBJ1-1 | . | TRBV10-3 | . | CAISTSGGLNTEAFF | TGTGCCATCAGTACCTCGGGAGGTCTGAACACTGAAGCTTTCTTT
TRBJ1-1 | . | TRBV5-5 | . | CASSLQTRNTEAFF | TGTGCCAGCAGCTTGCAGACACGCAACACTGAAGCTTTCTTT
TRBJ2-4 | . | TRBV7-9 | . | CASTKEGPGRGKNIQYF | TGTGCCAGCACCAAGGAGGGACCGGGACGAGGCAAAAACATTCAGTACTTC
TRBJ2-2 | . | TRBV6-5 | TRBD2 | CASSPGGTGELFF | TGTGCCAGCTCCCCGGGGGGCACCGGGGAGCTGTTTTTT
TRBJ1-2 | . | TRBV29-1 | . | CSVVPQVTNYGYTF | TGCAGCGTTGTCCCTCAGGTTACTAACTATGGCTACACCTTC
TRBJ2-2 | . | TRBV30 | . | CAWRDGINTGELFF | TGTGCCTGGAGGGACGGAATAAACACCGGGGAGCTGTTTTTT
TRBJ1-3 | . | TRBV15 | TRBD1 | CATSRDAGGRSGNTIYF | TGTGCCACCAGCAGAGATGCAGGGGGCCGCTCTGGAAACACCATATATTTT
TRBJ2-1 | once | TRBV28 | . | CASSSGTRYNEQFF | TGTGCCAGCAGTTCTGGAACCCGCTACAATGAGCAGTTCTTC
TRBJ2-3 | . | TRBV27 | . | CASSLVPESPDTQYF | TGTGCCAGCAGTTTAGTTCCCGAATCTCCAGATACGCAGTATTTT
TRBJ2-4 | . | TRBV6-1 | . | CASSEGLASNIQYF | TGTGCCAGCAGTGAAGGGCTAGCGTCGAACATTCAGTACTTC
TRBJ1-2 | . | TRBV16 | . | CASSQDSRNYGYTF | TGTGCCAGCAGCCAGGACAGCCGGAACTATGGCTACACCTTC
TRBJ2-1 | . | TRBV6-1 | . | CASSEVGDSYNEQFF | TGTGCCAGCAGTGAAGTCGGAGACTCCTACAATGAGCAGTTCTTC
TRBJ1-3 | . | TRBV5-1 | . | CASSGQGSGNTIYF | TGCGCCAGCAGCGGGCAGGGATCTGGAAACACCATATATTTT
TRBJ1-2 | . | TRBV6-1 | . | CASSEGGAGIENYGYTF | TGTGCCAGCAGTGAAGGGGGGGCAGGGATTGAGAACTATGGCTACACCTTC
TRBJ2-3 | . | TRBV19 | . | CASSIDRETQYF | TGTGCCAGTAGTATAGATCGGGAGACGCAGTATTTT
TRBJ1-1 | . | TRBV6-5 | TRBD1 | CASKLSGGHTEAFF | TGTGCCAGCAAACTATCAGGGGGCCATACTGAAGCTTTCTTT
TRBJ1-1 | . | TRBV18 | TRBD1 | CASTGVTGNTEAFF | TGTGCCAGTACAGGGGTCACGGGGAACACTGAAGCTTTCTTT
TRBJ1-1 | . | TRBV6-5 | TRBD1 | CASSYDRGRDTEAFF | TGTGCCAGCAGTTACGACAGGGGTAGGGACACTGAAGCTTTCTTT
TRBJ2-1 | . | TRBV7-9 | . | CASSFRGGSGPKFF | TGTGCCAGCAGCTTTAGGGGGGGTAGCGGGCCTAAGTTCTTC
TRBJ2-7 | . | TRBV2 | . | CASTASYEQYF | TGTGCCAGCACAGCTTCCTACGAGCAGTACTTC
TRBJ1-6 | . | TRBV2 | . | CASSERTPESNSPLHF | TGTGCCAGCAGTGAACGGACTCCAGAAAGTAATTCACCCCTCCACTTT